This T cell receptor (beta chain) was captured by sequencing in a study of graft-versus-host responses after intestinal transplantation. Germline CDR1 reads SEHNR; CDR2 reads FQNEAQ (reference sequence). V was shortened by 0 bases and J by 0 bases, with 9 bases between the two germline ends. The CDR3 is 16 amino acids. To note about this clone: Its specificity is unknown.

Produced via immunoSEQ multiplex PCR; TCRdb's table is partial and in-frame only. The repertoire holds about 30,000 clones, with nearly 90% as singletons. Study-wide results and limits: Early post-transplant HvG declines tracked with peak circulating GvH clone levels. Recipient marrow showed GvH clones, some seen first in ileum or blood. Within allografts, high graft-versus-host to host-versus-graft clonal ratios were seen among patients with graft-donor T cell macrochimerism.

The chain joins TRBV7-9 to TRBJ2-1; no clear D. The material was PBMCs, obtained 450 to 460 days after intestinal transplantation. The receptor was derived from a human patient who received an intestinal transplant, so some T cells may come from the graft donor. The CDR3 DNA is TGTGCCAGCAGCTTAGCGTTTAGCAGCTCCTACAATGAGCAGTTCTTC. It translates to CASSLAFSSSYNEQFF.